This T cell receptor (beta chain) was sequenced during a study of a mutant IDH1 vaccine in newly diagnosed glioma. With respect to this clone: The antigen is unknown.

Assay used: immunoSEQ multiplex PCR; TCRdb lists only in-frame clones, some missing. The repertoire holds some 61,000 clones, with about four fifths as singletons. Noted time point: week 35, safety follow-up. Each dose of the vaccine consisted of 300 ug of mutant IDH1 20-mer peptide, with topical imiquimod. The sample consisted of PBMCs, taken from a glioma patient whose treatment included an IDH1 peptide vaccine. This clonotype was obtained from a man between 18 and 29 years old with glioma.

The DNA for the CDR3 is TGTGCCAGCAGTCCCAGGCGGGAGCCAAGAGATACGCAGTATTTT. It translates to CASSPRREPRDTQYF. The chain joins TRBV6-4 to TRBJ2-3; 7 nucleotides line up with TRBD2. Germline lookup yields CDR1 MRHNA and CDR2 SNTAGT. There are 15 residues in the CDR3. V shed 5 bases, J shed 5 bases, and the junction held 10 bases outside the gene matches.